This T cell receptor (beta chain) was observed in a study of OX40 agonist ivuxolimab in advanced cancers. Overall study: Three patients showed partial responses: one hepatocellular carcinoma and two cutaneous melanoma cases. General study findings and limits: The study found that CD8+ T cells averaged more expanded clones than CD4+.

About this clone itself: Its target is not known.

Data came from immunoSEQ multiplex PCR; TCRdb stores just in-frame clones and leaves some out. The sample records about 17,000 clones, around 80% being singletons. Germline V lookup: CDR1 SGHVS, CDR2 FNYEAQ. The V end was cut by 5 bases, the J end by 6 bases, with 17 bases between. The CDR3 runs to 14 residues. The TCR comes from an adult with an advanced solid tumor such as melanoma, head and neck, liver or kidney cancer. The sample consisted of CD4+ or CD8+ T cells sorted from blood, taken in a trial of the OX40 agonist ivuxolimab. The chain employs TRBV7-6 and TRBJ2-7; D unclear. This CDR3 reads CASSTTALFGEQYF. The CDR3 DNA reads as TGTGCCAGCAGCACGACTGCCCTCTTCGGCGAGCAGTACTTC.